Listed below are T cell receptor beta chains from one sample, sequenced in a study of shared clonotypes between healthy human individuals. Sequenced by immunoSEQ multiplex PCR; TCRdb stores in-frame clones only, minus some. The sample yields 2,500,000 or so clones, 80% to 95% seen once. Sequencing input: naive CD4+ T cells from PBMCs. The receptors come from a man aged 18 to 29 in good health. Some clones in this sample may be carry-over from other donors' samples. The CDR3 runs from the conserved cysteine through the conserved F or W. Each record gives: V gene, J gene, D gene, CDR3 DNA, CDR3 protein. D genes are given only for firm matches.

>TRBV5-4|TRBJ2-7|NA
TGTGCCAGCTCCTGGGATAATCAGTACTTC
CASSWDNQYF
>TRBV9|TRBJ2-5|NA
TGTGCCAGCAGCGTAGTTGGTGGGAGCCAGTTCCTTTACTTC
CASSVVGGSQFLYF
>TRBV29-1|TRBJ2-5|NA
TGCAGCGTAACTCGGGGGGCAGAGACCCAGTACTTC
CSVTRGAETQYF
>TRBV13|TRBJ1-2|TRBD1
TGTGCCAGCAGCTTATATCTCGCAGGGGGCGATGGCTACACCTTC
CASSLYLAGGDGYTF
>TRBV18|TRBJ1-1|NA
TGTGCCAGCTCACCTGGGACCGGCGGGACTGAAGCTTTCTTT
CASSPGTGGTEAFF
>TRBV7-2|TRBJ2-2|NA
TGTGCCAGCCGGTATGCCGGGGAGCTGTTTTTT
CASRYAGELFF
>TRBV19|TRBJ1-5|TRBD1
TGTGCCAGTAGTATCGGACAGGGAGGCAATCAGCCCCAGCATTTT
CASSIGQGGNQPQHF
>TRBV10-3|TRBJ1-5|NA
TGTGCCATCGCGCGTGCTCCCAATCAGCCCCAGCATTTT
CAIARAPNQPQHF
>TRBV28|TRBJ1-2|TRBD1
TGTGCCAGCAGTCAAACAGACAGGGGGATATATGTTGATGGCTACACCTTC
CASSQTDRGIYVDGYTF
>TRBV5-5|TRBJ2-6|NA
TGTGCCAGCAGCTCCTCCTCTGGGGCCAACGTCCTGACTTTC
CASSSSSGANVLTF
>TRBV28|TRBJ2-7|NA
TGTGCCAGCAGTTTCCCAGGGGAGTACGAGCAGTACTTC
CASSFPGEYEQYF
>TRBV7-3|TRBJ2-7|NA
TGTGCCAGCAGCTCGAGTCCCTCCTACGAGCAGTACTTC
CASSSSPSYEQYF
>TRBV7-2|TRBJ2-1|NA
TGTGCCAGCAGTCAAAGGACAGCCGTCACCTACAATGAGCAGTTCTTC
CASSQRTAVTYNEQFF